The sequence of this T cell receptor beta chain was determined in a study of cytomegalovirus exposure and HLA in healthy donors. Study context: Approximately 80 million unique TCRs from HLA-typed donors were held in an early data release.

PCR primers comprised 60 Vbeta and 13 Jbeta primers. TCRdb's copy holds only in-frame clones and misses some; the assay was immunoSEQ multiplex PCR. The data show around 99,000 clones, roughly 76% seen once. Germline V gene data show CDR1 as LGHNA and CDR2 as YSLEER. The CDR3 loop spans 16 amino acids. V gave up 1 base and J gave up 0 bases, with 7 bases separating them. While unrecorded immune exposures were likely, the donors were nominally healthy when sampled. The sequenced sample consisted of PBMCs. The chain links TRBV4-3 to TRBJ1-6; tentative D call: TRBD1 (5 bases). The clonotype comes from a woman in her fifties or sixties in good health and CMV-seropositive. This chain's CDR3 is CASSQGDSSYNSPLHF. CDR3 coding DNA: TGCGCCAGCAGCCAAGGAGACAGCTCCTATAATTCACCCCTCCACTTT.